The T cell receptor (beta chain) under discussion was sequenced for a study of T cells in Graves' hyperthyroidism and ophthalmopathy. This clonotype was seen repeatedly, ten times or more. RNA transcripts served as the template for amplifying TCR beta CDR3 regions. The HTBI set primed first-round TCR CDR3 RT-PCR. One entry per CDR3 protein results from TCRdb running MiXCR on the multiplex PCR reads. The sample has some 300,000 distinct CDR3 sequences; roughly a fifth are singletons. The CDR3 spans 14 residues. Germline V gives CDR1 SEHNR, CDR2 FQNEAQ (reference sequence). Trimming removed 4 bases at V and 0 bases at J, with 9 bases between.

The rearrangement links TRBV7-9 to TRBJ1-1; D gene ambiguous. The specimen was blood. This TCR was sampled from a man in his fifties with Graves' ophthalmopathy. In DNA form, the CDR3 reads TGTGCCAGCAGCTACGGGGAAGTGAACACTGAAGCTTTCTTT. Protein: CASSYGEVNTEAFF.